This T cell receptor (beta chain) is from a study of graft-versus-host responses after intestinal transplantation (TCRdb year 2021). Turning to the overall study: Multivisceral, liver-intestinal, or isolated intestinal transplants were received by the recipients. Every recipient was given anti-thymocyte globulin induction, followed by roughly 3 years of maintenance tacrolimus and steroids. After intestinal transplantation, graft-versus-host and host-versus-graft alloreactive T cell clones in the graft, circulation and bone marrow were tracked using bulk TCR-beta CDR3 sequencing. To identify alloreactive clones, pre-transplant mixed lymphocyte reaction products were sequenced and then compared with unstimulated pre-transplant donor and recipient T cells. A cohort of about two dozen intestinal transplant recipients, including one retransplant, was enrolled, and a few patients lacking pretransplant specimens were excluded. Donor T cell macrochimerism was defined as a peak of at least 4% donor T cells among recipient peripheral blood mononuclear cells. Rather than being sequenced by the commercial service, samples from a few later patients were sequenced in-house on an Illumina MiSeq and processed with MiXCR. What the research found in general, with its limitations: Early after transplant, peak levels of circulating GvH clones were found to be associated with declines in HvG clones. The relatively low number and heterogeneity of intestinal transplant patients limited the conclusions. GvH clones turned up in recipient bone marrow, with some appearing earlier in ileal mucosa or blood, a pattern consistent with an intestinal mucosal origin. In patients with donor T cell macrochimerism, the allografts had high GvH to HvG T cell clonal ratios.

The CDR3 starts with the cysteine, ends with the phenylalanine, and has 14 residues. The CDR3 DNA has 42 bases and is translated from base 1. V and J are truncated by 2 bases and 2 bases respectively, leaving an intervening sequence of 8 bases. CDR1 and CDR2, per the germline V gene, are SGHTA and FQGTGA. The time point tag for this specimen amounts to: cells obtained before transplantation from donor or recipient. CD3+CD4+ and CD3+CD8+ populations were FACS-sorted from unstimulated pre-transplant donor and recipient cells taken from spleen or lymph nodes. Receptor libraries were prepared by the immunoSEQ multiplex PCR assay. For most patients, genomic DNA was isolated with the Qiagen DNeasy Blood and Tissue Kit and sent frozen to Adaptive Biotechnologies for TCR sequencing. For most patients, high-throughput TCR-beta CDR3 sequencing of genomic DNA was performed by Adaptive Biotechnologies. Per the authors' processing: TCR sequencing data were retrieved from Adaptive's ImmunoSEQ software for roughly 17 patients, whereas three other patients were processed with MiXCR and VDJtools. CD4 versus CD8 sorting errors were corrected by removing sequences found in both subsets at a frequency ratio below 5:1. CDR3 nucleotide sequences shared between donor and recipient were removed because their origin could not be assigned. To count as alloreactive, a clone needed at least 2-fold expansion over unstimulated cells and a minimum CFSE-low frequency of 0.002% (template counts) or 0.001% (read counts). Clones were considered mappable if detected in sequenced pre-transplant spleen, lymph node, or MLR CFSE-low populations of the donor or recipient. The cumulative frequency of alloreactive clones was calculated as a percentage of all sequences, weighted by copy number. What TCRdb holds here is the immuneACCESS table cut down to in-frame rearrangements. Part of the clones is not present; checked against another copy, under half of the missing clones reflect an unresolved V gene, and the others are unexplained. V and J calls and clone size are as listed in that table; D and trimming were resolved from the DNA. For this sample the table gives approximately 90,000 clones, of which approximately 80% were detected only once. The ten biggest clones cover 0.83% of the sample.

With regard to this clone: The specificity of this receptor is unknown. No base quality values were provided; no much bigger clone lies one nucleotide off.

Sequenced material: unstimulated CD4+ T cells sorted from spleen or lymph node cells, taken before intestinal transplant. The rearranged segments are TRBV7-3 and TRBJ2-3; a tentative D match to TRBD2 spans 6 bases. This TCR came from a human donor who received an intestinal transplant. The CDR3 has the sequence CASSLGGVTDTQYF. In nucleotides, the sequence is TGTGCCAGCAGCTTAGGCGGGGTCACAGATACGCAGTATTTT.